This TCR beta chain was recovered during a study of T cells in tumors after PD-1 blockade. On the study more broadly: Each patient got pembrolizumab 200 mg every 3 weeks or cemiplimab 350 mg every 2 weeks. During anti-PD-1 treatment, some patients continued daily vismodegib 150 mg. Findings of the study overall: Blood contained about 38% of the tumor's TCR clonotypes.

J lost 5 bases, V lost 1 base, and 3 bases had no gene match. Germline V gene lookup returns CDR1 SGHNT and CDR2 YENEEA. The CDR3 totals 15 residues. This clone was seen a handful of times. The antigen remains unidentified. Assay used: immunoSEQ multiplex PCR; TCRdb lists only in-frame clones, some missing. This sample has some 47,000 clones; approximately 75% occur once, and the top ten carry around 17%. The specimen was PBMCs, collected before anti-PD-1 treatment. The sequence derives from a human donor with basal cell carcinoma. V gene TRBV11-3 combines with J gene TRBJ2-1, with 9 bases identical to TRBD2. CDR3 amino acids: CASSLGSGSDNEQFF. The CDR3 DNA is TGTGCCAGCAGCTTAGGTAGCGGGAGCGACAATGAGCAGTTCTTC.